This TCR beta chain was identified during a study of cytomegalovirus exposure and HLA in healthy donors. Study at large: T cells numbering around 190 million yielded fewer than 140 million unique TCR beta sequences in an earlier analysis. Study results and caveats: The likely explanation for a cluster of highly shared sequence variants was sequencing artifact. Listed as cytomegalovirus-associated were 170 or so TCR beta chains.

Germline CDR1 is SGHNT and CDR2 is YYREEE (reference sequence). The CDR3 spans 16 residues. The V gene lost 0 bases and the J gene lost 0 bases, with 10 bases spanning the gap. As for this clone: Antigen specificity is unknown.

In the PCR, 60 Vbeta and 13 Jbeta primers were used. TCRdb keeps only in-frame clones here, not all; method: immunoSEQ multiplex PCR. The sample consists of around 200,000 clones, around 78% of them appearing once. The sequencing input was PBMCs. The chain is built from TRBV5-4 and TRBJ2-1; D not resolved. The TCR sequence derives from a woman aged 25 to 45 in good health and CMV-seropositive. The CDR3 region is CASSLGLASSYNEQFF. CDR3 bases: TGTGCCAGCAGCTTGGGGCTGGCTAGCTCCTACAATGAGCAGTTCTTC.